The rows below give T cell receptor beta chains drawn from one sample of a study of response to subunit inactivated influenza vaccine. One entry per CDR3 protein results from TCRdb running MiXCR on the RT-PCR reads. The table includes about 700,000 distinct CDR3 sequences, 12% to 15% detected once. The specimen was PBMCs from blood, collected 14 to 15 days before vaccination. These receptors came from a man aged 45-60 years who received an inactivated influenza vaccine. Both conserved end residues are part of each CDR3.

J | V | CDR3
TRBJ2-2 | TRBV12-3/TRBV12-4 | CASSFLSAFAGGGTGELFF
TRBJ1-1 | TRBV6-1 | CASSIDRGVTEAFF
TRBJ2-7 | TRBV15 | CATSIYPGTDFYEQYF
TRBJ2-5 | TRBV12-3/TRBV12-4 | CASSSNRPPSEEETQYF
TRBJ2-7 | TRBV2 | CACRGEGSEQYF
TRBJ2-7 | TRBV5-6 | CASSFWTPYEQYF
TRBJ1-2 | TRBV15 | CATSSPVSSNYGYTF
TRBJ2-7 | TRBV27 | CASRQIDSYEQYF
TRBJ2-7 | TRBV29-1 | CSVRDTSEEQYF
TRBJ2-5 | TRBV11-2 | CASRRVGRGQETQYF
TRBJ1-2 | TRBV27 | CASSTRQGAYYGYTF
TRBJ2-7 | TRBV11-2 | CASNPADYSSYEQYF
TRBJ2-5 | TRBV29-1 | CSGYRQETQYF
TRBJ2-3 | TRBV12-3/TRBV12-4 | CASSKTSGGFTDTQYF
TRBJ2-2 | TRBV5-6 | CASSGTGSGELFF
TRBJ2-1 | TRBV23-1 | CASSQIDTPGSSLGNEQFF
TRBJ2-1 | TRBV5-1 | CASSLASSGAHNEQFF
TRBJ1-5 | TRBV20-1 | CSANRDRADSNQPQHF
TRBJ2-6 | TRBV11-2 | CASSPMRGGSAGANVLTF
TRBJ2-2 | TRBV10-3 | CAISLAENTGELFF
TRBJ2-1 | TRBV5-1 | CASSLEAAGSYNEQFF
TRBJ2-1 | TRBV5-1 | CASSFGPLGYNEQFF
TRBJ1-3 | TRBV7-2 | CASSLGAGSGNTIYF
TRBJ2-5 | TRBV19 | CASKGQRQETQYF
TRBJ2-1 | TRBV20-1 | CSAPGTSGYSSYNEQFF
TRBJ1-1 | TRBV4-1 | CASSQVSGTEAFF
TRBJ2-5 | TRBV27 | CASSSWTGVGETQYF
TRBJ2-1 | TRBV5-1 | CASSLDRLGYNEQFF
TRBJ2-3 | TRBV6-1 | CASRTSGSAVSPDTQYF
TRBJ1-1 | TRBV7-9 | CAGNPQENTEAFF
TRBJ2-1 | TRBV19 | CASIGLAGARNEQFF
TRBJ1-5 | TRBV12-3/TRBV12-4 | CASSFAGGAKQPQHF
TRBJ1-1 | TRBV7-2 | CASSYPVGLTEAFF
TRBJ2-5 | TRBV5-1 | CASSFGGPTETQYF
TRBJ2-2 | TRBV12-3/TRBV12-4 | CASSIPYPGLAATGELFF
TRBJ2-2 | TRBV24-1 | CATSDLRGRGETGELFF